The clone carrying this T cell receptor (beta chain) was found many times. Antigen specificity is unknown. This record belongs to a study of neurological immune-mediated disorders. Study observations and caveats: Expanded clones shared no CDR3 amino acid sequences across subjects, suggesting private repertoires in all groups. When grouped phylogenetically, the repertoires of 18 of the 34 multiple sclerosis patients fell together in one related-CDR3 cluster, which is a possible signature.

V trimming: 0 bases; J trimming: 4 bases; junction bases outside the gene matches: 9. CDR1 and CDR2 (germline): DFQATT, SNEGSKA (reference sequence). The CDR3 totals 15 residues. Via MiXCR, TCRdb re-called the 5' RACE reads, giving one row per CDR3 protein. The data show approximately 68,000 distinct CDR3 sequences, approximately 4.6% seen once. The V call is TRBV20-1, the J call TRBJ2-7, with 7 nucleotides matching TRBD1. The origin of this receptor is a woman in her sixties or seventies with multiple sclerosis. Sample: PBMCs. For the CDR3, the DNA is TGCAGTGCTAGAGATAAGGGCAGGGGGAATTACGAGCAGTACTTC. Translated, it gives CSARDKGRGNYEQYF.